The 29 T cell receptor beta chains given below trace back to one sample, sequenced in a study of CD8 T cells in Susac syndrome. Random hexamers served to reverse transcribe about 0.5 to 1 ug RNA. TCRdb used MiXCR to reprocess the immunoSEQ multiplex PCR reads, holding one entry per CDR3 protein. This sample has some 150,000 distinct CDR3 sequences, with about 94% found just once. Sample: CD8+ T cells from PBMCs. Receptors originate from a human donor with multiple sclerosis.

The chain is built from TRBV5-1 and TRBJ1-2, with D possibly TRBD1 on 6 matching bases. Germline V lookup: CDR1 SGHRS, CDR2 YFSETQ. The CDR3 is made up of 11 amino acids. Trimming removed 4 bases from V and 11 bases from J, with 12 bases in between. The CDR3 sequence is CASSLGQIYTF. The CDR3 DNA reads as TGCGCCAGCAGCCTCGGACAGATTTACACCTTC.

This clonotype was seen a single time. V gene TRBV12-3 or TRBV12-4 combines with J gene TRBJ2-3; TRBD2 aligns across 9 bases. The CDR3 length is 15 residues. The V gene end was trimmed by 3 bases and the J gene end by 4 bases; junction bases not matched to a gene: 5. The CDR3 sequence: CASSFLAGRPDTQYF. The CDR3, as DNA: TGTGCCAGCAGTTTCCTAGCGGGGAGGCCAGATACGCAGTATTTT.

This clonotype has a single count. The chain couples TRBV4-2 to TRBJ2-5, with D possibly TRBD1 on 6 matching bases. The V end was cut by 5 bases, the J end by 5 bases, with 15 bases between. This CDR3 contains 14 residues. Germline V gene sequence: CDR1 LGHNA, CDR2 YNFKEQ. The CDR3 DNA reads as TGTGCCAGCAGCTCCCGACAGGATGGGGAGACCCAGTACTTC. Protein product: CASSSRQDGETQYF.

The chain carries TRBV15 and TRBJ2-3; D is unclear. V shed 1 base and J shed 2 bases, with 4 bases lying between them. CDR3 length: 13 residues. Germline CDR1 is LNHNV and CDR2 is YYDKDF (reference sequence). This CDR3 reads CATSRVPTDTQYF. As DNA, the CDR3 is TGTGCCACCAGCAGAGTCCCCACAGATACGCAGTATTTT.

V gene TRBV7-3 combines with J gene TRBJ1-1; D not resolved. The CDR3 extends over 15 amino acids. Germline-derived CDR1 and CDR2 are SGHTA and FQGTGA. The germline V and J ends were trimmed by 3 bases and 1 base, with 12 bases remaining between them. CDR3 coding DNA: TGTGCCAGCAGCTTGCTGGTACTAGGGAACACTGAAGCTTTCTTT. This sequence encodes CASSLLVLGNTEAFF.

V and J are TRBV29-1 and TRBJ2-2; TRBD1 is a possible D gene (6 bases). Trimming took 7 bases from V and 2 from J, leaving 11 bases between them. Germline CDR1 and CDR2: SQVTM and ANQGSEA. This CDR3 contains 13 residues. The CDR3 loop is CSAYRVNTGELFF. In DNA, the CDR3 is TGCAGCGCCTACAGGGTAAACACCGGGGAGCTGTTTTTT.

The chain recombines TRBV7-9 with TRBJ2-1; 11 bases are shared with TRBD2. The CDR3 length is 15 residues. V dropped 6 bases and J dropped 6; count of bases not matched to a gene: 7. Germline CDR1 SEHNR, CDR2 FQNEAQ (reference sequence). CDR3 residues: CASRRSGGAFNEQFF. The DNA of the CDR3 is TGTGCCAGCAGACGTAGCGGGGGGGCCTTCAATGAGCAGTTCTTC. The full variable domain, with the rest looked up from reference TRBV7-9 and TRBJ2-1, is DTGVSQNPRHKITKRGQNVTFRCDPISEHNRLYWYRQTLGQGPEFLTYFQNEAQLEKSRLLSDRFSAERPKGSFSTLEIQRTEQGDSAMYLCASRRSGGAFNEQFFGPGTRLTVL.

The chain joins TRBV27 to TRBJ2-6; D gene uncertain. With 6 bases removed from V and 3 bases from J, the gap between germline ends came to 3 bases. This CDR3 spans 12 amino acids. The germline gives CDR1 MNHEY, CDR2 SMNVEV (reference sequence). CDR3 region: CASSHGANVLTF. Written as DNA, the CDR3 is TGTGCCAGCAGCCATGGGGCCAACGTCCTGACTTTC.

The chain combines TRBV9 with TRBJ1-1; possible D gene TRBD1, 6 bases. The CDR3 sequence is 14 residues long. Trimming took off 3 bases at V and 1 base at J, with 10 bases between the two ends. Germline V gene lookup returns CDR1 SGDLS and CDR2 YYNGEE. Here the CDR3 DNA reads TGTGCCAGCAGCGCCAGAGGGGGGAACACTGAAGCTTTCTTT. Amino acids: CASSARGGNTEAFF. The variable domain in full, completed from reference TRBV9 and TRBJ1-1, reads DSGVTQTPKHLITATGQRVTLRCSPRSGDLSVYWYQQSLDQGLQFLIQYYNGEERAKGNILERFSAQQFPDLHSELNLSSLELGDSALYFCASSARGGNTEAFFGQGTRLTVV.

The rearrangement links TRBV13 to TRBJ2-7; D tentatively fits TRBD1 or TRBD2 (6 bases each). The germline V and J ends were trimmed by 1 base and 1 base, with 14 bases remaining between them. The germline CDR1 and CDR2 sequences are PRHDT and FYEKMQ (reference sequence). The CDR3 has 16 amino acids. In DNA form, the CDR3 reads TGTGCCAGCAGCTTAGAGGGGGGTCGAGGGTCCTACGAGCAGTACTTC. Protein: CASSLEGGRGSYEQYF.

The gene calls are TRBV4-1 and TRBJ1-1; D is unresolved. Germline values: CDR1 MGHRA, CDR2 YSYEKL. Trimming took off 1 base at V and 6 bases at J, with 6 bases between the two ends. The CDR3 spans 12 residues. The CDR3 here is CASSQGLAEAFF. DNA of the CDR3: TGCGCCAGCAGCCAAGGGTTGGCTGAAGCTTTCTTT.

This rearrangement joins TRBV2 to TRBJ2-1; the D gene is possibly TRBD1 (6 bases). CDR1 and CDR2 from the germline V gene are SNHLY and FYNNEI. This CDR3 is built from 13 residues. V was cut by 11 bases and J by 5 bases, with 16 bases left in between. DNA for the CDR3: TGTGCCGGAACAGGGCACTTGAACAATGAGCAGTTCTTC. The encoded protein is CAGTGHLNNEQFF.

This clonotype was picked up one time. The CDR3 loop is CASTLEGPSSYNEQFF. Written as DNA, the CDR3 is TGTGCCAGCACCTTGGAGGGGCCTAGCTCCTACAATGAGCAGTTCTTC. This chain uses TRBV7-8 with TRBJ2-1; D might be TRBD2 (6 bases). From germline, CDR1 is SGHVS and CDR2 FQNEAQ. This CDR3 contains 16 residues. V lost 7 bases and J 0 bases, leaving 16 bases between the germline ends.

V and J are TRBV4-3 and TRBJ2-7; no clear D. This CDR3 has 15 amino acids. Per germline, CDR1 LGHNA and CDR2 YSLEER. Trimming stripped 0 bases from V and 3 bases from J, with 12 bases between. CDR3 region: CASSQDLGNRYEQYF. CDR3 coding DNA: TGCGCCAGCAGCCAAGATTTAGGGAATCGCTACGAGCAGTACTTC.

The V and J genes are TRBV29-1 and TRBJ1-1; TRBD1 aligns across 9 bases. Germline CDR1 SQVTM, CDR2 ANQGSEA. This CDR3 has 13 amino acids. The V segment lost 7 bases and the J segment 1 base; nucleotides outside the gene matches: 4. The DNA of the CDR3 is TGCAGCGCCGGGACAGGGAGGAACACTGAAGCTTTCTTT. Residues: CSAGTGRNTEAFF. The variable domain in full, with the rest retrieved from reference TRBV29-1 and TRBJ1-1, is SAVISQKPSRDICQRGTSLTIQCQVDSQVTMMFWYRQQPGQSLTLIATANQGSEATYESGFVIDKFPISRPNLTFSTLTVSNMSPEDSSIYLCSAGTGRNTEAFFGQGTRLTVV.

This chain links TRBV10-3 with TRBJ2-3; the D is unclear. The CDR3 consists of 13 residues. V was pared by 0 bases and J by 6 bases, with 7 bases between. The germline CDR1 and CDR2 sequences are ENHRY and SYGVKD. Written as DNA, the CDR3 is TGTGCCATCAGTGAGTCGGGCCCGGATACGCAGTATTTT. This translates into CAISESGPDTQYF.

The CDR3 DNA reads as TGTGCCAGCAGCTCGGGCCAAGAGGCCTACGAGCAGTACTTC. Translated, it gives CASSSGQEAYEQYF. The chain recombines TRBV7-9 with TRBJ2-7; D ambiguous. V lost 4 bases, J lost 2 bases, and 12 bases lay in between. The CDR3 has 14 amino acids. Germline CDR1 SEHNR, CDR2 FQNEAQ (reference sequence).

This chain links TRBV3-1 with TRBJ1-1, with D uncertain. The CDR3 has 11 amino acids. CDR1 and CDR2 (germline): LGHDT, YNNKEL (reference sequence). Trimming pared 8 bases from V and 11 bases from J, leaving 15 bases between. The DNA of the CDR3 is TGTGCCAGCTCGGCCCGGGAAGGGGCTTTCTTT. This gives the protein CASSAREGAFF.

The chain is built from TRBV3-1 and TRBJ2-5; 7 bases fit TRBD1. Germline CDR1 and CDR2: LGHDT and YNNKEL (reference sequence). The V segment lost 1 base and the J segment 1 base; nucleotides outside the gene matches: 24. There are 22 residues in the CDR3. The CDR3 loop is CASSQAETGVFWESVPQETQYF. Written as DNA, the CDR3 is TGTGCCAGCAGCCAAGCTGAAACAGGGGTTTTTTGGGAGTCGGTACCCCAAGAGACCCAGTACTTC.

The rearrangement joins TRBV30 to TRBJ2-7; D may be TRBD1 (6 bases). V was clipped by 2 bases and J by 3 bases, with 14 bases between them. CDR3 length: 14 residues. Germline CDR1 and CDR2: GTSNPN and SVGIG (reference sequence). In DNA form, the CDR3 reads TGTGCCTGGAGTACCGGGACAACTGACTACGAGCAGTACTTC. It translates to CAWSTGTTDYEQYF. Filled out from reference TRBV30 and TRBJ2-7, the complete variable domain reads SQTIHQWPATLVQPVGSPLSLECTVEGTSNPNLYWYRQAAGRGLQLLFYSVGIGQISSEVPQNLSASRPQDRQFILSSKKLLLSDSGFYLCAWSTGTTDYEQYFGPGTRLTVT.

The CDR3 DNA reads TGTGCCAGCAGCGACCCGTACAGGGAGAACACCGGGGAGCTGTTTTTT. This encodes CASSDPYRENTGELFF. This chain connects TRBV9 to TRBJ2-2, with a tentative D call TRBD1 (6 bases). Germline V gene data show CDR1 as SGDLS and CDR2 as YYNGEE. This CDR3 has 16 amino acids. Trimming removed 3 bases from V and 1 base from J, with 13 bases in between.

V usage is TRBV9 and J usage is TRBJ1-2, with TRBD1 as a possible D gene (5 bases). The CDR3 loop spans 14 amino acids. Germline loops: CDR1 SGDLS, CDR2 YYNGEE. Trimming pared 5 bases from V and 4 bases from J, leaving 15 bases between. CDR3 nucleotide sequence: TGTGCCAGCAGTCCTCCGGGACCCTTCTATGGCTACACCTTC. It translates to CASSPPGPFYGYTF.

The V gene is TRBV9, the J gene TRBJ2-1; D remains unclear. Looked up from germline, CDR1 is SGDLS and CDR2 is YYNGEE. V was pared by 2 bases and J by 8 bases, with 14 bases between. The CDR3 is 14 amino acids. DNA of the CDR3: TGTGCCAGCAGCGTTTACGCGTCCGGCGATGAGCAGTTCTTC. Protein: CASSVYASGDEQFF.

The CDR3 loop is CASSLLVGSRYGYTF. CDR3 sequence (DNA): TGTGCCAGCAGTTTACTAGTGGGATCCCGCTATGGCTACACCTTC. This chain joins TRBV27 and TRBJ1-2; D gene uncertain. The germline V and J ends were trimmed by 2 bases and 4 bases, with 14 bases remaining between them. CDR3 length: 15 residues. Germline assignment: CDR1 MNHEY and CDR2 SMNVEV (reference sequence).

The chain uses TRBV20-1 and TRBJ1-2, with TRBD1 identical over 7 bases. CDR1 is DFQATT, CDR2 SNEGSKA, per germline (reference sequence). V trimming: 1 base; J trimming: 4 bases; junction bases outside the gene matches: 3. This CDR3 contains 13 residues. The CDR3 reads CSARGQGSYGYTF. CDR3 coding DNA: TGCAGTGCTAGAGGACAGGGAAGCTATGGCTACACCTTC.

This clonotype appeared a single time. This rearrangement joins TRBV18 to TRBJ2-1; 11 nucleotides line up with TRBD2. The CDR3 has 17 amino acids. The V segment lost 6 bases and the J segment 2 bases; nucleotides outside the gene matches: 9. CDR1 KGHSH and CDR2 LQKENI come from the germline V gene. CDR3 amino acids: CASSTNHSGGAYNEQFF. As DNA, the CDR3 is TGTGCCAGCTCTACGAACCATAGCGGGGGGGCCTACAATGAGCAGTTCTTC.

The V and J genes are TRBV27 and TRBJ2-7; D might be TRBD1 (5 bases). This CDR3 contains 14 residues. The V end lost 0 bases, the J end lost 2 bases, and 8 bases lay between the germline ends. From germline, CDR1 is MNHEY and CDR2 SMNVEV (reference sequence). Here the CDR3 reads CASSLSQAPYEQYF. CDR3 nucleotides: TGTGCCAGCAGTTTATCACAGGCCCCCTACGAGCAGTACTTC.

The chain recombines TRBV4-1 with TRBJ2-3, with TRBD2 matching 10 bases. The J segment lost 1 base and the V segment lost 4 bases, leaving 5 bases of the junction unmatched. This CDR3 has 16 residues. Germline CDR1 is MGHRA and CDR2 is YSYEKL. The chain's CDR3 is CASSRDLAGGTDTQYF. CDR3 bases: TGCGCCAGCAGCCGAGATCTAGCGGGGGGCACAGATACGCAGTATTTT.

This chain joins TRBV12-3 or TRBV12-4 and TRBJ1-1; possible D gene TRBD1, 5 bases. This CDR3 contains 15 residues. Trimming stripped 6 bases from V and 1 base from J, with 15 bases between. The CDR3 sequence is CASRGQVGENTEAFF. Written as DNA, the CDR3 is TGTGCCAGCAGGGGGCAGGTGGGGGAGAACACTGAAGCTTTCTTT.